This record looks at one T cell receptor (beta chain) sequence and its context. Data came from immunoSEQ multiplex PCR; TCRdb stores just in-frame clones and leaves some out. The sample holds about 190,000 clones, under 85% seen once. The source of the sample is a study of blood T cell repertoires in COVID-19. Study background: The United States, Italy and Spain supplied acute and convalescent COVID-19 samples. Sources were T cells, B-cell-depleted T cells, or PBMCs; the material itself was cDNA or gDNA.

The sample taken for sequencing was peripheral blood. This TCR was sampled from a woman in her thirties or forties with acute or convalescent COVID-19.

The CDR3 sequence is CASSPQINYGYTF. In DNA, the CDR3 is TGTGCCAGCAGCCCGCAGATTAACTATGGCTACACCTTC. The chain uses TRBV14 and TRBJ1-2, with D hard to call. The CDR3 covers 13 residues. Between the trimmed V and J ends, which lost 4 bases and 1 base, there was a span of 7 bases. Germline CDR1 is SGHDN and CDR2 is FVKESK.